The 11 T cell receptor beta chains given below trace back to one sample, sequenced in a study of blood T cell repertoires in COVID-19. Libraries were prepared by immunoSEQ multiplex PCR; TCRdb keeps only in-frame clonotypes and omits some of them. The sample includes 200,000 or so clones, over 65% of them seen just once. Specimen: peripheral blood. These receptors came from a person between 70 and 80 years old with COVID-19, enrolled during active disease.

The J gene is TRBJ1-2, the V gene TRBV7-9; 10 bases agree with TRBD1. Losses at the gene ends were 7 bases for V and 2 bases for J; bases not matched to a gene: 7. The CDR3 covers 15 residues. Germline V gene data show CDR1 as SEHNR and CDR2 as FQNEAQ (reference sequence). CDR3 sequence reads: CASTKPGQGNYGYTF. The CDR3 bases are TGTGCCAGCACCAAACCGGGACAGGGGAACTATGGCTACACCTTC.

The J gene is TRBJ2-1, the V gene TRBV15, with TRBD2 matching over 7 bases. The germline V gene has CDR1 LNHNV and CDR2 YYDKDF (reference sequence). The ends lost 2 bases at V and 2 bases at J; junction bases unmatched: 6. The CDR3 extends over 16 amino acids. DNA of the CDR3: TGTGCCACCAGCAGATGGTCACTAGCGCCCTACAATGAGCAGTTCTTC. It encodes CATSRWSLAPYNEQFF.

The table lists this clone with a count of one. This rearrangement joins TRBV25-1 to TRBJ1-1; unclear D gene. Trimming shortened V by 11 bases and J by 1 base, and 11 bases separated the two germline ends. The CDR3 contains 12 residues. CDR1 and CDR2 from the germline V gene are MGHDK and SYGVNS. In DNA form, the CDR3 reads TGTGCCCAACGATCGGGGAACACTGAAGCTTTCTTT. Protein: CAQRSGNTEAFF.

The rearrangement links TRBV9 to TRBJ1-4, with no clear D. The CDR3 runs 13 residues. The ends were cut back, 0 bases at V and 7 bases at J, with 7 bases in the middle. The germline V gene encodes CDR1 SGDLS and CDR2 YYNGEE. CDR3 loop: CASSVAGTEKLFF. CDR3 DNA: TGTGCCAGCAGCGTAGCTGGCACTGAAAAACTGTTTTTT. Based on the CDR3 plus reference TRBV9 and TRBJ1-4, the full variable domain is DSGVTQTPKHLITATGQRVTLRCSPRSGDLSVYWYQQSLDQGLQFLIQYYNGEERAKGNILERFSAQQFPDLHSELNLSSLELGDSALYFCASSVAGTEKLFFGSGTQLSVL.

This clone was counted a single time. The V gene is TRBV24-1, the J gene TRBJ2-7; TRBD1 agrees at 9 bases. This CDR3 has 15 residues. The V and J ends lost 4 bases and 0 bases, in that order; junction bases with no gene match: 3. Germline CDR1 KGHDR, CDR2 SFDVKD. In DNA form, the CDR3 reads TGTGCCACCAGTGACCCGGGACAGGGCTCCTACGAGCAGTACTTC. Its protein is CATSDPGQGSYEQYF.

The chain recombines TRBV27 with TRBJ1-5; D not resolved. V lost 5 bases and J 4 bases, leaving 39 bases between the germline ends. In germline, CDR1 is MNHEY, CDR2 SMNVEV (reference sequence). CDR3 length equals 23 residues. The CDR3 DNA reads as TGTGCCAGCAGTCCTAAACCCCCCCGGCCCCAAGGGATACAGCGGAAAGGAAATCAGCCCCAGCATTTT. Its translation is CASSPKPPRPQGIQRKGNQPQHF.

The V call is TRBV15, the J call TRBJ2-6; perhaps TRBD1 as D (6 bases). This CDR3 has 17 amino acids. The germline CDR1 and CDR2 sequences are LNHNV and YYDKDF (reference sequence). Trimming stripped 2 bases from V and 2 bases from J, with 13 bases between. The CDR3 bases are TGTGCCACCAGCAGAACCATGCCAGGGGCTGGGGCCAACGTCCTGACTTTC. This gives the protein CATSRTMPGAGANVLTF.

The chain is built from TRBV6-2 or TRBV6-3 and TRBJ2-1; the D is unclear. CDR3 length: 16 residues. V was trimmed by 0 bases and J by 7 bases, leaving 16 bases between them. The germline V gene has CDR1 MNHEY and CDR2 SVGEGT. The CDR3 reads CASSYSIREARNEQFF. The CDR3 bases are TGTGCCAGCAGTTACTCGATTAGAGAAGCTCGTAATGAGCAGTTCTTC.

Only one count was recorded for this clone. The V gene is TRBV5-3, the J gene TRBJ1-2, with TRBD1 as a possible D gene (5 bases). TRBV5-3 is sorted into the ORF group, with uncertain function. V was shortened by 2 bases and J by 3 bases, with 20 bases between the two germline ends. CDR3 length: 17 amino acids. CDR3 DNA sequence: TGTGCCAGAAGCTTACCCCATAACAGGCCAGCCGACTATGGCTACACCTTC. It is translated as CARSLPHNRPADYGYTF.

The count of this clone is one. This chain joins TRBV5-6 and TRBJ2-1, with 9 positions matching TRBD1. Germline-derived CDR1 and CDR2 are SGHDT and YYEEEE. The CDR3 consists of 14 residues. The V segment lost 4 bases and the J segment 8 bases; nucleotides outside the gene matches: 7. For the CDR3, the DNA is TGTGCCAGCAGCCCCGGACAGGGGTTGCATGAGCAGTTCTTC. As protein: CASSPGQGLHEQFF.

Here the CDR3 DNA reads TGTGCCAGTAGTATGCAAGTTACTAGCACAGATACGCAGTATTTT. Its translation: CASSMQVTSTDTQYF. The gene calls are TRBV19 and TRBJ2-3; D gene uncertain. The V end was cut by 3 bases, the J end by 0 bases, with 10 bases between. In germline, CDR1 is LNHDA, CDR2 SQIVND (reference sequence). The length of the CDR3 is 15 residues.